Here is one T cell receptor (beta chain) with its context. Its antigen has not been determined. Base qualities are not provided; no much larger clone lies one nucleotide away. V and J are trimmed by 7 bases and 7 bases, and the gene matches miss 8 bases of the junction. Reading from cysteine to phenylalanine, the CDR3 counts 15 amino acids. The read is trimmed to its CDR3 DNA, 45 bases read in frame from base 1. Library prep was done by 5' RACE. These reads were obtained on an Illumina HiSeq 2500. A second PCR of roughly 7 to 11 cycles was performed with a sample-barcoded 5' primer and a J-beta primer mix. A template-switch 5' adaptor carrying 12 random nucleotides introduced a unique molecular identifier onto each TCR beta cDNA molecule. Each sample yielded at least 2.5 million CDR3-containing paired-end reads. First-strand cDNA synthesis was performed from all RNA using the Mint cDNA synthesis kit, with priming by a TRBC-specific oligonucleotide. After uracil-DNA glycosylase treatment, a first 18-cycle PCR used universal primers M1SS and BC2_uni_R on all cDNA. Concerning the study's data processing: Normalization of each sample was performed by random selection of 1 million high-quality reads, each carrying a distinct molecular identifier. Instead of being binned into consensus sequences, reads that shared molecular identifiers were thrown out. MiTCR, with a Q25 quality threshold and the strictest error-elimination algorithm, was used for CDR3 identification, clonotype clustering and error correction. Lower-bound total TCR beta diversity was estimated with a nonparametric unseen species model using Euler transformation. TCRdb cleaned the public reads at Q25 with fastp, built clones with MiXCR and kept in-frame beta chains. Every entry covers one CDR3 protein and lists the most common genes and DNA from its rows. The V and J calls were determined by TCRdb, not by the authors. The sample table holds 600,000 to 1,000,000 distinct CDR3 sequences, of which approximately 25% were seen once. More than 3% of the sample rests with the top ten.

This sample is part of a study of blood T cells in healthy people across ages (dated by TCRdb to 2014 to 2015). Context from the whole study: In model experiments, roughly one uniquely barcoded TCR beta cDNA molecule per two T cells was captured by template switching. The donors were split into four age groups: young (average around 17 years), middle-aged (roughly 40), aged (around 67) and long-lived (82). Using deep sequencing normalized with unique cDNA molecular identifiers, the study measured how TCR beta repertoire diversity changes with age. For two donors (one aged 18 to 30 and one aged 80 or older), the study analyzed two additional independent replicas of 1 million unique cDNA reads from the same blood draw.

Results the study describes overall, beyond this receptor: Observed TCR beta diversity per million T cells fell roughly linearly with age, and a significant reduction was already apparent by age about 36. Since profiling was done on bulk unsorted PBMCs, naive and antigen-experienced compartments could not be conclusively compared. Compared with the aged group, the long-lived group had more naive CD4+ T cells, fewer expanded clones and increased TCR diversity, suggesting age selection. Because donor CMV infection status was unknown, age-related changes in expanded clonotypes were potentially confounded. A strong correlation was found between observed TCR beta diversity and the percentage of naive T cells measured by flow cytometry. Total diversity estimates from one million sequenced T cells were considered lower bounds and underestimates.

The donors were 40 or so Caucasian individuals from Russia, aged roughly 6 to 90 years, who were systemically healthy. Each donor gave ten milliliters of peripheral blood, collected into EDTA-treated Vacutainer tubes. PBMCs were isolated by Ficoll-Paque density-gradient centrifugation, with at least 7 million obtained per sample. Total RNA, at least 6 micrograms per sample, was extracted from PBMCs with Trizol reagent. For every donor, flow cytometry on a PBMC aliquot measured the percentage of naive CD45RAhigh/CD27high T cells. This same sample was also part of a study on T cells of mothers and their children. Per the second study: The donors were nine systemically healthy Caucasian individuals, made up of three mothers and their six children. cDNA synthesis used all of the extracted RNA, with roughly 1.5 ug of RNA in each 15 ul reaction. In the second PCR, the M1S primer added sample barcodes and 2-4 random nucleotides. Over 9 million TCR beta CDR3 reads came from each mother, compared with around 3 million reads from each child. Thymic selection similarly shapes TCR recombination output in related and unrelated pairs, with minor effect from inherited differences. Normalized repertoire overlap was always slightly but never significantly higher in related than unrelated mother-child pairs. Persistent microchimeric T cell clones were not detected, at a sensitivity of 85 to 100 clones per million clonotypes. Deep NGS was used in the study to compare the TCR beta repertoires of mothers and children and to look for features that separate related mother-child pairs from unrelated individuals. On average, the children were about 10 +/- 4 years old, while the mothers were about 40 +/- 4 years old. After adapter ligation was performed with NEBNext reagents, the libraries were sequenced on an Illumina HiSeq 2000 with 100+100 nt paired-end reads. To prevent cross-contamination, the mother and child libraries were prepared one month apart and sequenced in separate runs. For each donor, between 500,000 and 2,000,000 distinct TCR beta clonotypes were identified. Naive TCR beta clonotypes were estimated from low-frequency clonotypes matched to each donor's FACS-determined naive share, without sorting.

The receptor chain draws on TRBV12-3 or TRBV12-4 and TRBJ2-1; a stretch of 12 junction bases matches TRBD2. Sequenced: blood. The origin of this receptor is a boy aged 10-17 years in good health. The DNA sequence is TGTGCCAGCACCGACACTAGCGGGAGGTGGAATGAGCAGTTCTTC. Its protein reads: CASTDTSGRWNEQFF.